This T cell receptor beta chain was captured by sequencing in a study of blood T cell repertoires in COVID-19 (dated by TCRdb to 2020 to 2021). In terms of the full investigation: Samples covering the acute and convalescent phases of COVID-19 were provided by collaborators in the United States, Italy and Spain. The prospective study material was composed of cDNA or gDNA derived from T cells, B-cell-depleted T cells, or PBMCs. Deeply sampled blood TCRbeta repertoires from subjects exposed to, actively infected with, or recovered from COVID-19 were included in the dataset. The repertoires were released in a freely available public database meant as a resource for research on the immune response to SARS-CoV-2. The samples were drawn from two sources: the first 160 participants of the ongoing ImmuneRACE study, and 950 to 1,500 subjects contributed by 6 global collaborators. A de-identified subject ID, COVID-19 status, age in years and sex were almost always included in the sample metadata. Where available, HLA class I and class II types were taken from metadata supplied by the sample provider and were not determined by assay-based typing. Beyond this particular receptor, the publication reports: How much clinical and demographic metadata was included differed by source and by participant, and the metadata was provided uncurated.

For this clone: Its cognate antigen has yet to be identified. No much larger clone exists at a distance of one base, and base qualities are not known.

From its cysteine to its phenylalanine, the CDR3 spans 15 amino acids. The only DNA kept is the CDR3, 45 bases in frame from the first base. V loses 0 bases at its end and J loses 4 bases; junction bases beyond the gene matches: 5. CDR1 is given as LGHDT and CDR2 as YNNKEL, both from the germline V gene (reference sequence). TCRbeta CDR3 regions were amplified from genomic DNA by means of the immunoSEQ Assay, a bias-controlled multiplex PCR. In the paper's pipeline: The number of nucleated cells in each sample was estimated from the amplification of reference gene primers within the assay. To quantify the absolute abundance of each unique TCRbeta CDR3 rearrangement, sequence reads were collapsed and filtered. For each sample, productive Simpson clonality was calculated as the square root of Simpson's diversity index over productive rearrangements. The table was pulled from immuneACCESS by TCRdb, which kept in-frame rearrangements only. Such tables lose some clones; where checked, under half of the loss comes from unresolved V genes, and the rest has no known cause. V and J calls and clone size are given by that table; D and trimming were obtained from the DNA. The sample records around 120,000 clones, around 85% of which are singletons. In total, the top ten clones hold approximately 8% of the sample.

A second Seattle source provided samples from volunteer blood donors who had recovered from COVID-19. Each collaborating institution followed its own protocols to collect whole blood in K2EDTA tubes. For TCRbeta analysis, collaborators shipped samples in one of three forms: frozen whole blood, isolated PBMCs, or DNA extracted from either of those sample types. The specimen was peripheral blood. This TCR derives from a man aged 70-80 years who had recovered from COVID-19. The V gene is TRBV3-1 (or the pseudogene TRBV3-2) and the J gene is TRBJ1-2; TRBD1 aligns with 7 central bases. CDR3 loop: CASSQDVRDSYGYTF. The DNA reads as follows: TGTGCCAGCAGCCAAGATGTACGGGACAGCTATGGCTACACCTTC.